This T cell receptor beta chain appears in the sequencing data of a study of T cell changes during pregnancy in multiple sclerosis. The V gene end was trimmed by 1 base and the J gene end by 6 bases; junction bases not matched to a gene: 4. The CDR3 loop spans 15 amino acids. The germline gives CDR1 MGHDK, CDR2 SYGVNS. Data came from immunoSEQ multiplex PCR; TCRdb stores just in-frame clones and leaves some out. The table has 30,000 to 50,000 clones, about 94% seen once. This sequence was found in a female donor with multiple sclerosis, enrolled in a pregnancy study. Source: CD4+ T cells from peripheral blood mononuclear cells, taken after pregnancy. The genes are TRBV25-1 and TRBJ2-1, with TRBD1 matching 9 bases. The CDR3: CASSEWGTGLNEQFF. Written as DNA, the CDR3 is TGTGCCAGCAGTGAATGGGGGACAGGGCTCAATGAGCAGTTCTTC.